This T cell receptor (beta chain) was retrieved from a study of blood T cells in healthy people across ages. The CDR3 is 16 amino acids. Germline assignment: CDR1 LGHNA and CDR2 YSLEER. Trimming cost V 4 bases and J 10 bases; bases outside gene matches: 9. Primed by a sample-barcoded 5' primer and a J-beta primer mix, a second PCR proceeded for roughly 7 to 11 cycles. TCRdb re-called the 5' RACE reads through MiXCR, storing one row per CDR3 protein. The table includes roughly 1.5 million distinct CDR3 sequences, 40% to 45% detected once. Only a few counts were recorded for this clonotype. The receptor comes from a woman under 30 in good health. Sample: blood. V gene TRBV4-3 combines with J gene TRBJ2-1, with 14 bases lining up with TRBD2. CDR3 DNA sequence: TGCGCCAGCAGCCGAACGGGACTAGCGGGAGAGAACGAGCAGTTCTTC. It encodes CASSRTGLAGENEQFF.